This TCR beta chain was captured by sequencing in a study of cytomegalovirus exposure and HLA in healthy donors. Germline V CDR1 and CDR2: MNHEY, SVGAGI. This CDR3 spans 16 amino acids. Trimming stripped 0 bases from V and 4 bases from J, with 13 bases between. Note on this clone: Its target is unknown.

Study observations and caveats: Presence/absence analyses rested on an assumption that sequencing depth was roughly uniform across donors.

60 Vbeta and 13 Jbeta primers were used in PCR. Here immunoSEQ multiplex PCR was the method, and the copy in TCRdb shows in-frame clones only, minus some. The table shows 87,000 or so clones, with about 75% occurring only once. This TCR was recovered from a woman in her thirties or forties in good health and CMV-seronegative. Sequencing was carried out using PBMCs. This chain connects TRBV6-5 to TRBJ1-3; D is undetermined. The DNA of the CDR3 is TGTGCCAGCAGTTACTCTGTCCCCGAGAGGGGAAACACCATATATTTT. Its protein product is CASSYSVPERGNTIYF.